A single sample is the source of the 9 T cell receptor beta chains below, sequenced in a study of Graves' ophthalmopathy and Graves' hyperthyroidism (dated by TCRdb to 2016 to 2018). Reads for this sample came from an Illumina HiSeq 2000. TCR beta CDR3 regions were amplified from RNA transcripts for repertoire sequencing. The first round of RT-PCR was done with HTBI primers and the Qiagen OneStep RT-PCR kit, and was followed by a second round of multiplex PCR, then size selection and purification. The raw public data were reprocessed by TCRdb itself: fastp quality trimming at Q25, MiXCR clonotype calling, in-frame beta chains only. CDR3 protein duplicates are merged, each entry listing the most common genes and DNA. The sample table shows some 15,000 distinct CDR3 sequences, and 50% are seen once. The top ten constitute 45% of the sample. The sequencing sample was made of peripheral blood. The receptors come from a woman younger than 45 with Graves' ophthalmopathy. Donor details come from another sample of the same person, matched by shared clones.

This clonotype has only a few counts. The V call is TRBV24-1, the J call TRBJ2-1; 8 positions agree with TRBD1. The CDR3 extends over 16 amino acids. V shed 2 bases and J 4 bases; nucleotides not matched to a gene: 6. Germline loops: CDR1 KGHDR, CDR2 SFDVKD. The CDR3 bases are TGTGCCACCAGTGATTCCGGGACAGGTACTTACAATGAGCAGTTCTTC. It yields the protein CATSDSGTGTYNEQFF.

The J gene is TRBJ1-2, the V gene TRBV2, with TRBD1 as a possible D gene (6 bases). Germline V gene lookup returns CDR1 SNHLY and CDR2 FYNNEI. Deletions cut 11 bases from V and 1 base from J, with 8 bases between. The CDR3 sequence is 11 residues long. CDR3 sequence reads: CADRNNYGYTF. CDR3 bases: TGTGCCGACAGGAATAACTATGGCTACACCTTC.

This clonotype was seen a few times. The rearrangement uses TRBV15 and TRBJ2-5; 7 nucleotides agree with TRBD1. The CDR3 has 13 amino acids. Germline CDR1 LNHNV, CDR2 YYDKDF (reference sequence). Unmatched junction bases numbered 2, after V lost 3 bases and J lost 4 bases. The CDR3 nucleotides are TGTGCCACCAGCAGGGACAGGAGAGAGACCCAGTACTTC. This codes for CATSRDRRETQYF.

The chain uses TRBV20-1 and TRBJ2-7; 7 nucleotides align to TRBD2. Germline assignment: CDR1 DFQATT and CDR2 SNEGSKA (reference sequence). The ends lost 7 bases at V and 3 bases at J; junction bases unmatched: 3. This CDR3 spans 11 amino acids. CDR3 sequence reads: CSVWEGYEQYF. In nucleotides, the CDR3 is TGCAGTGTATGGGAGGGCTACGAGCAGTACTTC.

This CDR3 reads CASSEGYSNQPQHF. The DNA of the CDR3 is TGTGCCAGCAGTGAAGGATATAGCAATCAGCCCCAGCATTTT. This sequence joins TRBV6-1 and TRBJ1-5; no firm D call. This CDR3 is built from 14 residues. Trimming shortened V by 1 base and J by 0 bases, and 4 bases separated the two germline ends. Germline V gene data show CDR1 as MNHNS and CDR2 as SASEGT.

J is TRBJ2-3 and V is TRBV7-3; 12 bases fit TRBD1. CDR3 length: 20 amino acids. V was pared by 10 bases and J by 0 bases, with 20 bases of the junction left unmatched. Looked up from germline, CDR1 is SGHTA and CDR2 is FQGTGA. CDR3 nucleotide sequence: TGTGCCACCGAGAGTCCGGGACAGGGGGCTGGCGGTCCTAGCACAGATACGCAGTATTTT. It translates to CATESPGQGAGGPSTDTQYF.

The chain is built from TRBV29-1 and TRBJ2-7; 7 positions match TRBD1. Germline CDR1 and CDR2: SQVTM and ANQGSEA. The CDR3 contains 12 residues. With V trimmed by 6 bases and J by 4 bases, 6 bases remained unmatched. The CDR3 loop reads CSVGTEKYEQYF. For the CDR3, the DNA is TGCAGCGTCGGGACAGAGAAATACGAGCAGTACTTC.

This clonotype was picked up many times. The CDR3 is CASSYATANTEAFF. CDR3 nucleotide sequence: TGTGCCAGCAGTTACGCGACGGCGAACACTGAAGCTTTCTTT. The chain combines TRBV6-2 or TRBV6-3 with TRBJ1-1; D uncertain. The CDR3 runs to 14 residues. CDR1 and CDR2 from the germline V gene are MNHEY and SVGEGT. Trimming took 2 bases from V and 1 from J, leaving 8 bases between them.

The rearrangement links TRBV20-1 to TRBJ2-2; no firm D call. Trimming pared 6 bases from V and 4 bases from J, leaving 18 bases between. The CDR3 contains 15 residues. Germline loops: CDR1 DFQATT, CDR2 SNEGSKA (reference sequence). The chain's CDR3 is CSAAKHTSGTGELFF. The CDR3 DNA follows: TGCAGTGCCGCCAAACACACGTCCGGCACCGGGGAGCTGTTTTTT.